Presented here are 18 T cell receptor beta chains from one specimen sequenced in a study of OX40 agonist ivuxolimab in advanced cancers. The protocol was immunoSEQ multiplex PCR, while the TCRdb copy is restricted to in-frame clones and leaves out a portion. The data contain about 100,000 clones, 70% to 85% of them singletons. The specimen was CD4+ or CD8+ T cells sorted from blood, collected in a trial of the OX40 agonist ivuxolimab. The receptors come from an adult with an advanced solid tumor such as melanoma, head and neck, liver or kidney cancer.

The rearrangement links TRBV7-2 to TRBJ2-7, with a tentative D call TRBD2 (6 bases). The V end lost 6 bases, the J end lost 3 bases, and 12 bases lay between the germline ends. This CDR3 region has 13 residues. Germline values: CDR1 SGHTA, CDR2 FQGNSA. This CDR3 is CASRFSGVYEQYF. The CDR3 nucleotides are TGTGCCAGCAGGTTCTCGGGGGTCTACGAGCAGTACTTC.

This chain links TRBV6-6 with TRBJ1-3; no firm D call. Germline assignment: CDR1 MNHNY and CDR2 SVGAGI (reference sequence). This CDR3 has 12 residues. Trimming left V 6 bases short and J 0 bases short, with 3 bases between. This CDR3 is CASSNSGNTIYF. Written as DNA, the CDR3 is TGTGCCAGCAGCAACTCTGGAAACACCATATATTTT.

The chain joins TRBV10-1 to TRBJ2-1; 8 bases are shared with TRBD2. This CDR3 is built from 13 residues. V was clipped by 6 bases and J by 7 bases; unmatched bases: 5. Per the germline V gene, CDR1 is WNHNN and CDR2 is SYGVQD (reference sequence). Here the CDR3 DNA reads TGCGCCAGCAGGAATCCGGGAGGGAATGAGCAGTTCTTC. This gives the protein CASRNPGGNEQFF.

The table lists this clone with a few counts. The chain links TRBV27 to TRBJ2-1; maybe TRBD2 (5 bases). Trimming took 6 bases from V and 0 from J, leaving 18 bases between them. Looked up from germline, CDR1 is MNHEY and CDR2 is SMNVEV (reference sequence). CDR3 size: 17 residues. CDR3 amino acids: CASSSTLSTSSYNEQFF. The CDR3, as DNA: TGTGCCAGCAGCAGTACCCTCTCCACTAGCTCCTACAATGAGCAGTTCTTC.

Remarks on this clone: The identical CDR3 is also encoded by other nucleotide sequences in the sample. The chain couples TRBV7-9 to TRBJ2-3; the match to TRBD1 covers 8 bases. This CDR3 contains 15 residues. The trim removed 5 bases at V and 1 base at J, leaving 5 bases unmatched. Germline assignment: CDR1 SEHNR and CDR2 FQNEAQ (reference sequence). The CDR3 nucleotides read TGTGCCAGCAGCCAGGGGGGACAGGGCACAGATACGCAGTATTTT. It codes for CASSQGGQGTDTQYF.

The chain is built from TRBV7-3 and TRBJ2-3; 10 positions agree with TRBD2. Germline V gives CDR1 SGHTA, CDR2 FQGTGA. The CDR3 is 16 amino acids. J was trimmed by 8 bases and V by 1 base; bases with no gene match: 9. The CDR3 here is CASSLSPSGGEGTQYF. The CDR3 DNA follows: TGTGCCAGCAGCTTAAGCCCTAGCGGGGGTGAAGGTACGCAGTATTTT.

V gene TRBV4-3 combines with J gene TRBJ2-3, with TRBD1 matching over 8 bases. Germline V lookup: CDR1 LGHNA, CDR2 YSLEER. The V and J ends lost 0 bases and 6 bases, in that order; junction bases with no gene match: 8. This CDR3 contains 16 residues. The CDR3 bases are TGCGCCAGCAGCCAAGATTCCGGCAGGGGGCGGGATACGCAGTATTTT. Encoded protein: CASSQDSGRGRDTQYF.

The count of this clone is one. Here the CDR3 reads CASSSRDRDYEQYF. In DNA, the CDR3 is TGTGCCAGCAGCTCCCGGGACAGGGATTACGAGCAGTACTTC. The rearrangement links TRBV5-4 to TRBJ2-7; 9 bases line up with TRBD1. V lost 3 bases to trimming and J lost 4 bases; unmatched junction nucleotides: 5. The CDR3 runs to 14 residues. Germline CDR1 and CDR2: SGHNT and YYREEE (reference sequence).

V usage is TRBV29-1 and J usage is TRBJ1-5, with 7 bases fitting TRBD1. The germline V gene has CDR1 SQVTM and CDR2 ANQGSEA. Losses at the gene ends were 4 bases for V and 7 bases for J; bases not matched to a gene: 7. The CDR3 runs to 13 residues. In DNA, the CDR3 is TGCAGCGTTGTATCAGGGGGAGGACAGCCCCAGCATTTT. It encodes CSVVSGGGQPQHF. Full variable domain (rest looked up from reference TRBV29-1 and TRBJ1-5): SAVISQKPSRDICQRGTSLTIQCQVDSQVTMMFWYRQQPGQSLTLIATANQGSEATYESGFVIDKFPISRPNLTFSTLTVSNMSPEDSSIYLCSVVSGGGQPQHFGDGTRLSIL.

This clone appeared a single time. Additional DNA sequences in this sample encode the identical CDR3. The chain links TRBV29-1 to TRBJ2-7; D could derive from TRBD1 or TRBD2 (5 bases each). CDR1 SQVTM and CDR2 ANQGSEA come from the germline V gene. The CDR3 is made up of 13 amino acids. With 7 bases removed from V and 0 bases from J, the gap between germline ends came to 13 bases. The CDR3 coding sequence is TGCAGCGCTCGGGACGGTAGCTCCTACGAGCAGTACTTC. Protein: CSARDGSSYEQYF.

The rearrangement uses TRBV5-4 and TRBJ1-6; no clear D gene. V gave up 1 base and J gave up 3 bases, with 11 bases separating them. The germline gives CDR1 SGHNT, CDR2 YYREEE (reference sequence). CDR3 length: 16 amino acids. This CDR3 reads CASSLFSQHYNSPLHF. The DNA of the CDR3 is TGTGCCAGCAGCTTGTTTTCCCAGCACTATAATTCACCCCTCCACTTT.

The chain combines TRBV2 with TRBJ2-7, with D perhaps TRBD2 (6 bases). This CDR3 comprises 16 residues. V lost 5 bases and J lost 2, with 19 bases in between. Germline CDR1 is SNHLY and CDR2 is FYNNEI. The CDR3 DNA follows: TGTGCCAGCAGTCCGACTAGAGGAGTCCCAACCTACGAGCAGTACTTC. Translation gives CASSPTRGVPTYEQYF.

In DNA form, the CDR3 reads TGTGCCAGCAGCCGGGGGACGGGAAGCTCCTACGAGCAGTACTTC. Encoded protein: CASSRGTGSSYEQYF. V is TRBV7-6 and J is TRBJ2-5; D might be TRBD2 (6 bases). Judging by the DNA end, TRBJ2-7 fits better; the J call may be wrong. The CDR3 is made up of 15 amino acids. Germline CDR1 SGHVS, CDR2 FNYEAQ.

This chain links TRBV5-6 with TRBJ2-2; D might be TRBD2 (5 bases). This CDR3 is 16 amino acids long. V lost 0 bases, J lost 4 bases, and 13 bases lay in between. Germline values: CDR1 SGHDT, CDR2 YYEEEE. The CDR3, as DNA: TGTGCCAGCAGCTTGGACGGTCCCCGGGGCACCGGGGAGCTGTTTTTT. Translating it yields CASSLDGPRGTGELFF.

V is TRBV19 and J is TRBJ1-3; TRBD1 might be the D (5 bases). Trimming took 7 bases from V and 4 from J, leaving 17 bases between them. The germline V gene has CDR1 LNHDA and CDR2 SQIVND (reference sequence). The CDR3 is made up of 15 amino acids. The CDR3 bases are TGTGCCAGTAAAGAACGGGACTTTACGGGAAACACCATATATTTT. It is translated as CASKERDFTGNTIYF.

This chain uses TRBV7-9 with TRBJ1-2, with unresolved D. V lost 5 bases to trimming and J lost 4 bases, with 11 bases between them. The CDR3 consists of 13 residues. Germline V lookup: CDR1 SEHNR, CDR2 FQNEAQ (reference sequence). The CDR3 loop reads CASSPPVGYGYTF. The CDR3 DNA follows: TGTGCCAGCAGCCCCCCAGTTGGCTATGGCTACACCTTC.

The chain links TRBV15 to TRBJ1-1; D may be TRBD1 (6 bases). V lost 7 bases, J lost 1 base, and 7 bases lay in between. Germline V gene data show CDR1 as LNHNV and CDR2 as YYDKDF (reference sequence). CDR3 length: 12 residues. The CDR3, as DNA: TGTGCCACCACACAGGGGAACACTGAAGCTTTCTTT. Translation: CATTQGNTEAFF.

The gene calls are TRBV6-4 and TRBJ1-2; 8 bases line up with TRBD1. The V segment lost 5 bases and the J segment 4 bases; nucleotides outside the gene matches: 3. This CDR3 contains 13 residues. Germline V gene lookup returns CDR1 MRHNA and CDR2 SNTAGT. The CDR3 nucleotides are TGTGCCAGCAGTACCGACAGGGGCTATGGCTACACCTTC. This gives the protein CASSTDRGYGYTF.